The entry below describes one TCR beta chain. Repertoires were generated with immunoSEQ multiplex PCR, while TCRdb's copy carries only in-frame clones and drops some. The sample consists of fewer than 250,000 clones, 80% to 90% of them appearing once. This sample was included in a study of blood T cell repertoires in COVID-19. For the study at large: T cells, B-cell-depleted T cells, or PBMCs provided the cDNA or gDNA that served as material.

Individuals aged roughly 18 to 95 years were recruited from some 26 US areas. This receptor was obtained from a woman aged 25 to 39 with acute COVID-19. Material: PBMCs or T cells enriched from blood (not recorded which).

The CDR3 region is CASSVGVAGGPGGTGELFF. The CDR3, as DNA: TGTGCCAGCAGCGTAGGGGTAGCGGGGGGTCCGGGCGGCACCGGGGAGCTGTTTTTT. The J gene is TRBJ2-2, the V gene TRBV9; TRBD2 matches 10 bases. The CDR3 sequence is 19 residues long. Trimming at V came to 0 bases and at J to 4 bases, leaving 12 bases not matched to a gene. Germline CDR1 is SGDLS and CDR2 is YYNGEE.